The clone carrying this T cell receptor (beta chain) was seen many times. Original data processing: It was from reference gene primer amplification that nucleated cell counts were estimated. Clones were sequenced by immunoSEQ multiplex PCR, and TCRdb holds only the in-frame ones, with some missing. The V and J calls and the clone size are those of that table, but D and trimming were determined from the DNA. The sample records approximately 130,000 clones, 77% being singletons. CDR1 is MNHEY, CDR2 SMNVEV, per germline (reference sequence). The ends were cut back, 6 bases at V and 4 bases at J, with 13 bases in the middle. The CDR3 has 13 residues. The data are from a study of blood T cell repertoires in COVID-19.

This sequence originates from an elderly man with acute or convalescent COVID-19. Input material: peripheral blood. The chain employs TRBV27 and TRBJ2-7; D is uncertain. The CDR3 nucleotides read TGTGCCAGCAGGGCCACGGGTAGGTACGAGCAGTACTTC. Its protein is CASRATGRYEQYF.